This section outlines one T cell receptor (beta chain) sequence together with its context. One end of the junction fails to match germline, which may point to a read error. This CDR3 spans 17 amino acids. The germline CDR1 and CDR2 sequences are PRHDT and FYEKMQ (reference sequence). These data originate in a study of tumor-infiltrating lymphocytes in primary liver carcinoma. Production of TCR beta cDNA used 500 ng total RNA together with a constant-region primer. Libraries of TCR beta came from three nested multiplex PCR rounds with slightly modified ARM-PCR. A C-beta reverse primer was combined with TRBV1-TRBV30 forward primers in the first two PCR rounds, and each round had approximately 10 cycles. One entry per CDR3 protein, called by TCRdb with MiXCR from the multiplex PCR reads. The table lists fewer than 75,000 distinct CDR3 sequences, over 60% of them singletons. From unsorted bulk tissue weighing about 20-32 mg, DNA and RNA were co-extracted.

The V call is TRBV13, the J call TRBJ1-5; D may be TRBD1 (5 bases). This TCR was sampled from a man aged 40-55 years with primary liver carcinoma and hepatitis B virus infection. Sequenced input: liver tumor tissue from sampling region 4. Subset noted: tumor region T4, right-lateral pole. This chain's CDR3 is CASSLGRQGANNQPQHF. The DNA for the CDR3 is TGTGCCAGCAGCTTAGGGCGTCAGGGTGCGAACAATCAGCCACAGCATTTT.